The rows below give T cell receptor beta chains drawn from one sample of a study of sequential checkpoint blockade in melanoma. Clones were sequenced by immunoSEQ multiplex PCR, and TCRdb holds only the in-frame ones, with some missing. Counted here are more than 8,000 clones, 71% occurring once; the ten biggest clones make up more than 20%. The starting material was CD8+ T cells sorted from blood (inferred from file names), obtained from a patient given nivolumab and ipilimumab in sequence. Every receptor here comes from a human donor with melanoma. CDR3s include the opening cysteine and the closing phenylalanine or tryptophan. A D gene is named only where the DNA matches it firmly. Clone sizes are given selectively: once, few, many, or a class where the clone is expanded.

TGTGCCAGCATTACAGGGGCAGATACGCAGTATTTT	CASITGADTQYF	TRBJ2-3	NA	TRBV6-1	TRBD1
TGTGCCAGCTCACCGGCATCCGGGACAGGCTCCTACGAGCAGTACTTC	CASSPASGTGSYEQYF	TRBJ2-7	NA	TRBV18	TRBD1
TGTGCCTGGAGTGTACGGTCGGGTAGCAATCAGCCCCAGCATTTT	CAWSVRSGSNQPQHF	TRBJ1-5	NA	TRBV30	NA
TGTGCCAGCAGCGACCGGATGGGGCTAGGCTATGGCTACACCTTC	CASSDRMGLGYGYTF	TRBJ1-2	NA	TRBV9	NA
TGTGCCAGCAGTTACGGCAGGGCTGGAAACACCATATATTTT	CASSYGRAGNTIYF	TRBJ1-3	medium-sized	TRBV6-5	NA
TGTGCCAGCAGCTTAGGTCAGGGAGGTCAGCCCCAGCATTTT	CASSLGQGGQPQHF	TRBJ1-5	few	TRBV7-9	NA
TGTGCCAGCAGGACACTAGCGGGGGCCTTTGAAAACTCCTACAATGAGCAGTTCTTC	CASRTLAGAFENSYNEQFF	TRBJ2-1	NA	TRBV7-9	TRBD2
TGCGCCAGCAGCCAAGGTCGGAACAGGGGATATCAGCCCCAGCATTTT	CASSQGRNRGYQPQHF	TRBJ1-5	NA	TRBV4-1	TRBD1
TGTGCCAGCAGTTACGGCGCAGGGGCCTACGAGCAGTACTTC	CASSYGAGAYEQYF	TRBJ2-7	NA	TRBV6-5	NA
TGTGCCAGCAGCTTGGTGGGGGGGCTACGGTCCTACGAGCAGTACTTC	CASSLVGGLRSYEQYF	TRBJ2-7	NA	TRBV5-4	NA
TGTGCCAGCAGCTTAGCGAACCAGGAAGAGACCCAGTACTTC	CASSLANQEETQYF	TRBJ2-5	NA	TRBV7-9	NA
TGTGCCAGCAATCCGGTTGCGGGGGCTGTTTTGAACAATGAGCAGTTCTTC	CASNPVAGAVLNNEQFF	TRBJ2-1	NA	TRBV27	NA
TGTGCCAGCAGGGTCGCGGGGACTAGTTACGGGGAGCTGTTTTTT	CASRVAGTSYGELFF	TRBJ2-2	NA	TRBV25-1	TRBD2
TGTGCCAGCAGTGAAGGTCCTAGTAGCAATCAGCCCCAGCATTTT	CASSEGPSSNQPQHF	TRBJ1-5	few	TRBV6-1	NA
TGCGCCAGCGGCCAAGAACGAGCTATGGCTAACTATGGCTACACCTTC	CASGQERAMANYGYTF	TRBJ1-2	NA	TRBV4-3	NA
TGTGCCAGCACCCTACCCCGACAGGGGTTGAGTCAATCAGCCCCAGCATTT	CASTLPRQGLSQSAPAF	TRBJ1-5	few	TRBV27	TRBD1
TGTGCCAGCAGCCCCGGGACTAGTGGCTCCTTGGGGACCCAGTACTTC	CASSPGTSGSLGTQYF	TRBJ2-5	NA	TRBV9	TRBD2
TGCGCCAGCAGCCTAAGAGTTAGCGGGAGATACACGAACACCGGGGAGCTGTTTTTT	CASSLRVSGRYTNTGELFF	TRBJ2-2	NA	TRBV4-1	TRBD2
TGCGCCAGCAGCCAAACACAGGGCCCCACTGAAGCTTTCTTT	CASSQTQGPTEAFF	TRBJ1-1	NA	TRBV5-1	NA
TGTGCCAGCAGTAACGGACAGTACTACGAGCAGTACTTC	CASSNGQYYEQYF	TRBJ2-7	NA	TRBV6-5	NA
TGCGCCAGCAGCCAAGCCGCGGGGAGGGCAAGGGCAGATACGCAGTATTTT	CASSQAAGRARADTQYF	TRBJ2-3	once	TRBV4-3	TRBD2
TGCGCCAGCAGCCAGCTATCGGGTGCAGTTTACGAGCAGTACTTC	CASSQLSGAVYEQYF	TRBJ2-7	NA	TRBV4-1	NA
TGTGCCAGCAGTTACTCCTGGAGGAAGACCCAGTACTTC	CASSYSWRKTQYF	TRBJ2-5	once	TRBV6-5	NA
TGTGCCAGCAGCCAAGGGGGGGTCAGGCCAGATACGCAGTATTTT	CASSQGGVRPDTQYF	TRBJ2-3	NA	TRBV4-2	NA